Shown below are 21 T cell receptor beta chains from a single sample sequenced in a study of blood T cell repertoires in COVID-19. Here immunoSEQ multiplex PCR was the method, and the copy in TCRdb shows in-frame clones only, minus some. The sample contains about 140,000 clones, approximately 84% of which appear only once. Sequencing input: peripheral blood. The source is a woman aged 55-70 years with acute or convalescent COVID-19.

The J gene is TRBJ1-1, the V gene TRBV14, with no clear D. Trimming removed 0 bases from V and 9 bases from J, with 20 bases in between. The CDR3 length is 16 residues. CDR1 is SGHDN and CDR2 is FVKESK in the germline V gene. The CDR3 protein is CASSQDRLVGSLKAFF. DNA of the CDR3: TGTGCCAGCAGCCAAGATCGTCTTGTGGGCAGTCTTAAAGCTTTCTTT. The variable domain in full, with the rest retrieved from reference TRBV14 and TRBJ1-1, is EAGVTQFPSHSVIEKGQTVTLRCDPISGHDNLYWYRRVMGKEIKFLLHFVKESKQDESGMPNNRFLAERTGGTYSTLKVQPAELEDSGVYFCASSQDRLVGSLKAFFGQGTRLTVV.

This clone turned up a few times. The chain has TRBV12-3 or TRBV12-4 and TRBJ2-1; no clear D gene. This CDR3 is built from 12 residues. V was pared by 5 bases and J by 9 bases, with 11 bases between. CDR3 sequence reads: CASSLHSTEQFF. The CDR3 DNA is TGTGCCAGCAGTCTCCATAGCACTGAGCAGTTCTTC.

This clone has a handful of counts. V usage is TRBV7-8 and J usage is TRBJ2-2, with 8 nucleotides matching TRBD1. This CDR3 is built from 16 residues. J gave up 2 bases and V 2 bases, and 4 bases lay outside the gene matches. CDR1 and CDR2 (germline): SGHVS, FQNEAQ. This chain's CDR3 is CASSLTTGANTGELFF. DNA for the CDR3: TGTGCCAGCAGCTTAACGACAGGGGCCAACACCGGGGAGCTGTTTTTT. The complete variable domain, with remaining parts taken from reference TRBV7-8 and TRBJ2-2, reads GAGVSQSPRYKVAKRGQDVALRCDPISGHVSLFWYQQALGQGPEFLTYFQNEAQLDKSGLPSDRFFAERPEGSVSTLKIQRTQQEDSAVYLCASSLTTGANTGELFFGEGSRLTVL.

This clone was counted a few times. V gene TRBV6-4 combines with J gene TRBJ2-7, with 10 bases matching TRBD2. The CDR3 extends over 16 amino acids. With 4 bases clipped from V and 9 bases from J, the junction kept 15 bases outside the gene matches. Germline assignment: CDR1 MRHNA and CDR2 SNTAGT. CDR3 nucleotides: TGTGCCAGCAGTGCCCCCCTTAGCGGGAGGCTAGGGGTGCAGTACTTC. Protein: CASSAPLSGRLGVQYF.

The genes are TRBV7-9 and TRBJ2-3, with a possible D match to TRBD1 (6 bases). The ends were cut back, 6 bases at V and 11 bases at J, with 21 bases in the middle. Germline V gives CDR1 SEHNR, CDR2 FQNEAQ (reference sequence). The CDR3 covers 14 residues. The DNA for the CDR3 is TGTGCCAGCAGTCAGGGGTCCGGCTCCCTAGGGCAGTATTTT. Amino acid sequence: CASSQGSGSLGQYF.

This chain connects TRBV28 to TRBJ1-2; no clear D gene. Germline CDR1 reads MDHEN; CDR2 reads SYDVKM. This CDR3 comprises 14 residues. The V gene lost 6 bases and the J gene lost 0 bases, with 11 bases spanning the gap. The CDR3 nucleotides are TGTGCCAGCAGAATCGGGTTATCTAACTATGGCTACACCTTC. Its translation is CASRIGLSNYGYTF.

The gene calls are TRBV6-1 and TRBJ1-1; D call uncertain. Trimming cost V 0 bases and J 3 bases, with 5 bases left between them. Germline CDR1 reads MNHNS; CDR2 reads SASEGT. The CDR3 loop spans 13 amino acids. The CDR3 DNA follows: TGTGCCAGCAGTGAAGCGGAGGACACTGAAGCTTTCTTT. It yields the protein CASSEAEDTEAFF.

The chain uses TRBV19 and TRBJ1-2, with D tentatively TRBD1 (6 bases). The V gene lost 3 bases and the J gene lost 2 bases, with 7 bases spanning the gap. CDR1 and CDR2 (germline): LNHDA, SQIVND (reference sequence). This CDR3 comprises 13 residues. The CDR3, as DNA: TGTGCCAGTAGTATCGACAGGAACTATGGCTACACCTTC. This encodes CASSIDRNYGYTF.

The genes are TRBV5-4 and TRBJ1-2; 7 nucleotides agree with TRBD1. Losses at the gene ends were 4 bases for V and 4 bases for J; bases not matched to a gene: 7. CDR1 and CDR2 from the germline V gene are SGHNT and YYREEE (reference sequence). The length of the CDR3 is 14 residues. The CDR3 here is CASSRENRGYGYTF. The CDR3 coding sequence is TGTGCCAGCAGCAGAGAGAACAGGGGCTATGGCTACACCTTC.

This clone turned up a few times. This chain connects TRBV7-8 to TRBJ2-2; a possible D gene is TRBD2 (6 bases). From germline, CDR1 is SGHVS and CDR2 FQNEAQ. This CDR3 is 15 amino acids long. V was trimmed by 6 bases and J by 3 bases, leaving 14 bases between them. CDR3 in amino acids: CASRTGAGYTGELFF. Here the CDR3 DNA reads TGTGCCAGCAGAACGGGAGCAGGGTACACCGGGGAGCTGTTTTTT.

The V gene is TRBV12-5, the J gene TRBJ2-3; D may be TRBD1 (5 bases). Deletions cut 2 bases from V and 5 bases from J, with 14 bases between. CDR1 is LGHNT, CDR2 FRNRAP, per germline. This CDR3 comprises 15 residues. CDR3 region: CASGLRRGAQDTQYF. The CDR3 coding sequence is TGTGCTAGTGGTTTGCGCCGTGGGGCGCAAGATACGCAGTATTTT.

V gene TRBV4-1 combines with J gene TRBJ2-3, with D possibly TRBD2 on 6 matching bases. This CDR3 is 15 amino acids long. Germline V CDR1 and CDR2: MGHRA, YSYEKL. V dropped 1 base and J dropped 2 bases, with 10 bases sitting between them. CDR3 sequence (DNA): TGCGCCAGCAGCCAAGCCGGGAGAGTCACAGATACGCAGTATTTT. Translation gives CASSQAGRVTDTQYF.

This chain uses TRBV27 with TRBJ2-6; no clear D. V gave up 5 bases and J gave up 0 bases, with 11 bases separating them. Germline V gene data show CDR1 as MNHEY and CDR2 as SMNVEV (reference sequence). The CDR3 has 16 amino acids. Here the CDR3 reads CASSARLDSGANVLTF. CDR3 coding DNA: TGTGCCAGCAGTGCCCGACTGGACTCTGGGGCCAACGTCCTGACTTTC.

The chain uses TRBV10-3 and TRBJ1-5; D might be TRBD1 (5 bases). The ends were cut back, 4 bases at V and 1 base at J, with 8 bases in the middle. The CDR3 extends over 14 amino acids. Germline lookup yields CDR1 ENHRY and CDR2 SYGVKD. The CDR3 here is CAISVQGSNQPQHF. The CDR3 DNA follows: TGTGCCATCAGTGTGCAGGGCAGCAATCAGCCCCAGCATTTT.

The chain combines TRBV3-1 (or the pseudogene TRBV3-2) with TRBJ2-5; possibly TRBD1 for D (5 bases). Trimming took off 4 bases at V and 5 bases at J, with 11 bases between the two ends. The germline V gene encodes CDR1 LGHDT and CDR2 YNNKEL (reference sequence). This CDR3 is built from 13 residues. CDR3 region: CASSLRQWETQYF. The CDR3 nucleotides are TGTGCCAGCAGCCTCCGACAGTGGGAGACCCAGTACTTC.

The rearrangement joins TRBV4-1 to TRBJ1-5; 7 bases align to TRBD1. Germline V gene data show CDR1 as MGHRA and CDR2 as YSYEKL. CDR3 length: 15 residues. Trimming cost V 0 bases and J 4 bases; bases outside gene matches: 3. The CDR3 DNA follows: TGCGCCAGCAGCCAAGAAGGGACAGTTAATCAGCCCCAGCATTTT. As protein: CASSQEGTVNQPQHF.

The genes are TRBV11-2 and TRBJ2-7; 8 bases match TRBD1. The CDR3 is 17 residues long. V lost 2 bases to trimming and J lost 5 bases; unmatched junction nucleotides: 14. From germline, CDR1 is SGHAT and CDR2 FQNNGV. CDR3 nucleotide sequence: TGTGCCAGCAGCTTATATGTTTTTGGACAGGGTATCCACGAGCAGTACTTC. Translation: CASSLYVFGQGIHEQYF. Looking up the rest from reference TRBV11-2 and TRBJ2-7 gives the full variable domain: EAGVAQSPRYKIIEKRQSVAFWCNPISGHATLYWYQQILGQGPKLLIQFQNNGVVDDSQLPKDRFSAERLKGVDSTLKIQPAKLEDSAVYLCASSLYVFGQGIHEQYFGPGTRLTVT.

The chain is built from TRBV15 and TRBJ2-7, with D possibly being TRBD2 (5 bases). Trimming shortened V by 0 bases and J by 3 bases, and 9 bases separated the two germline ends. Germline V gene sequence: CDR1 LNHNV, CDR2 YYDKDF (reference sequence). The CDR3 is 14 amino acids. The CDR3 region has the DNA TGTGCCACCAGCAGAGATTTCACTAGCTACGAGCAGTACTTC. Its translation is CATSRDFTSYEQYF.

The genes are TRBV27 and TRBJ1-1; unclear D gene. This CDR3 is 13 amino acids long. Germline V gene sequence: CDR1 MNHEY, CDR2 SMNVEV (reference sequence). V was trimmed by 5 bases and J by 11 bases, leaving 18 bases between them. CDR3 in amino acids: CASSPRALREAFF. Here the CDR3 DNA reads TGTGCCAGCAGTCCTCGAGCATTAAGGGAGGCTTTCTTT.

The CDR3 sequence: CASSLSGGDYGYTF. CDR3 nucleotide sequence: TGTGCCAGCAGCTTGTCAGGGGGCGACTATGGCTACACCTTC. The J gene is TRBJ1-2, the V gene TRBV7-6; 8 nucleotides align to TRBD1. Germline CDR1 is SGHVS and CDR2 is FNYEAQ. V shed 3 bases and J 3 bases; nucleotides not matched to a gene: 3. The CDR3 length is 14 residues.

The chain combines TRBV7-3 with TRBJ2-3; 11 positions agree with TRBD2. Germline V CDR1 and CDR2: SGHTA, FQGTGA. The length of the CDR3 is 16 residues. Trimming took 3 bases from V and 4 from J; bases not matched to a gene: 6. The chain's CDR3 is CASSFLAGGPADTQYF. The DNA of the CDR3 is TGTGCCAGCAGCTTTTTAGCGGGAGGGCCAGCAGATACGCAGTATTTT.